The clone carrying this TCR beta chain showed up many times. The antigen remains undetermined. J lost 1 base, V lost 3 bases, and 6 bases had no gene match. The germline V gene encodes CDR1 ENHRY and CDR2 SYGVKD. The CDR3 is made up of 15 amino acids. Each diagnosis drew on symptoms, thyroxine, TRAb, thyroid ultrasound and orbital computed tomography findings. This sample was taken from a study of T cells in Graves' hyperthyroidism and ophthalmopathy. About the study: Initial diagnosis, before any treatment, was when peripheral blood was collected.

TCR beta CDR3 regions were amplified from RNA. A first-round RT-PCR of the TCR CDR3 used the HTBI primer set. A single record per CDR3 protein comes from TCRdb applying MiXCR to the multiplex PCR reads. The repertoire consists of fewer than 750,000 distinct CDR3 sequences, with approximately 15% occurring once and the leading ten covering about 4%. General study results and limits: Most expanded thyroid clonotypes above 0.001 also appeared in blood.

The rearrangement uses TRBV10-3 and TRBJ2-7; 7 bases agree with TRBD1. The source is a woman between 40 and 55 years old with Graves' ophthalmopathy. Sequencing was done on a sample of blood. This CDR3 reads CAISDEGAASYEQYF. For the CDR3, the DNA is TGTGCCATCAGTGACGAGGGGGCGGCTTCCTACGAGCAGTACTTC.